The 31 T cell receptor beta chains below all came from one sample that was sequenced in a study of blood T cells in healthy people across ages. For the second PCR, which ran for 7 to 11 cycles, a sample-barcoded 5' primer and a J-beta primer mix were used. From the 5' RACE reads, TCRdb called clonotypes with MiXCR, one entry per CDR3 protein. Here the sample spans 650,000 to 1,000,000 distinct CDR3 sequences, about 46% being singletons. Material: blood. The receptor source for this set is an elderly man in good health.

This clonotype has only a few counts. V usage is TRBV7-2 and J usage is TRBJ2-3; D could derive from TRBD1 or TRBD2 (5 bases each). Trimming took 0 bases from V and 4 from J, leaving 11 bases between them. The germline gives CDR1 SGHTA, CDR2 FQGNSA. The CDR3 has 15 residues. The CDR3 region is CASSLAWGSPDTQYF. The CDR3, as DNA: TGTGCCAGCAGCTTAGCGTGGGGGAGCCCAGATACGCAGTATTTT.

This clonotype turned up a few times. This sequence joins TRBV9 and TRBJ2-1; D remains unclear. Per the germline V gene, CDR1 is SGDLS and CDR2 is YYNGEE. The CDR3 sequence is 15 residues long. Trimming took 0 bases from V and 7 from J, leaving 14 bases between them. The DNA for the CDR3 is TGTGCCAGCAGCGTAGATGACGCGCTTTGGAATGAGCAGTTCTTC. Protein: CASSVDDALWNEQFF.

The gene calls are TRBV7-2 and TRBJ2-3; D gene ambiguous. Deletions cut 1 base from V and 7 bases from J, with 12 bases between. This CDR3 has 14 residues. The germline gives CDR1 SGHTA, CDR2 FQGNSA. The CDR3 is CASSLGRGLNTQYF. The DNA of the CDR3 is TGTGCCAGCAGCTTAGGACGTGGGTTGAATACGCAGTATTTT.

This clonotype was detected a few times. The chain combines TRBV6-2 or TRBV6-3 with TRBJ2-1; D remains ambiguous. V dropped 2 bases and J dropped 4 bases, with 6 bases sitting between them. The germline CDR1 and CDR2 sequences are MNHEY and SVGEGT. The CDR3 extends over 13 amino acids. The CDR3 nucleotides read TGTGCCAGCAGTTACAGGGAATACAATGAGCAGTTCTTC. Translation: CASSYREYNEQFF.

The chain has TRBV6-5 and TRBJ2-5; 13 bases match TRBD2. V was pared by 8 bases and J by 3 bases, with 6 bases of the junction left unmatched. The germline V gene has CDR1 MNHEY and CDR2 SVGAGI. CDR3 length equals 15 residues. The CDR3 nucleotides read TGTGCCAGCGGCAGGGGACTAGCGGGAAAAGAGACCCAGTACTTC. Its translation: CASGRGLAGKETQYF.

The rearrangement links TRBV20-1 to TRBJ2-5; tentative D call: TRBD1 (5 bases). Germline V CDR1 and CDR2: DFQATT, SNEGSKA (reference sequence). The CDR3 spans 15 residues. Trimming removed 2 bases from V and 11 bases from J, with 24 bases in between. CDR3 nucleotides: TGCAGTGCTAGACCGGCCCTTGGGGCTTTCAATGAGCAGTACTTC. It is translated as CSARPALGAFNEQYF.

This clonotype occurred many times. The chain recombines TRBV6-5 with TRBJ2-3; 10 nucleotides line up with TRBD2. The germline CDR1 and CDR2 sequences are MNHEY and SVGAGI. V lost 6 bases and J lost 1; bases outside the gene matches: 4. The CDR3 totals 15 residues. The CDR3 here is CASRNGLAGTDTQYF. Here the CDR3 DNA reads TGTGCCAGCAGAAACGGACTAGCGGGCACAGATACGCAGTATTTT.

This clonotype appeared a few times. The genes are TRBV20-1 and TRBJ2-1, with 9 bases matching TRBD2. This CDR3 has 12 amino acids. With 6 bases clipped from V and 8 bases from J, the junction kept 5 bases outside the gene matches. Germline V gives CDR1 DFQATT, CDR2 SNEGSKA (reference sequence). The DNA for the CDR3 is TGCAGTGCCTTGCGACTAGCGGATGAGCAGTTCTTC. Translated: CSALRLADEQFF.

This clonotype was counted many times. As DNA, the CDR3 is TGCGCCAGCAGCCAAGATACAGCTTTCGTCAATGAGCAGTTCTTC. This gives the protein CASSQDTAFVNEQFF. The chain carries TRBV4-1 and TRBJ2-1; D ambiguous. Trimming removed 0 bases from V and 6 bases from J, with 12 bases in between. Germline assignment: CDR1 MGHRA and CDR2 YSYEKL. This CDR3 is built from 15 residues.

This clonotype was seen more than once but under ten times. The chain carries TRBV29-1 and TRBJ2-1; D is undetermined. Deletions cut 7 bases from V and 10 bases from J, with 17 bases between. CDR1 SQVTM and CDR2 ANQGSEA come from the germline V gene. The CDR3 covers 12 residues. The DNA for the CDR3 is TGCAGCGCCTTGGACGGCTCCAAGGAGCAGTTCTTC. It is translated as CSALDGSKEQFF.

Worth noting for this clonotype: A much more abundant neighbour one base away suggests this may be a read error. This chain connects TRBV5-1 to TRBJ2-1; 7 positions match TRBD1. This CDR3 is 13 amino acids long. Germline values: CDR1 SGHRS, CDR2 YFSETQ. As DNA, the CDR3 is TGCGTCAGCAGGGGGACGTTGGACAATGAGCAGTTCTTC. It encodes CVSRGTLDNEQFF.

This rearrangement joins TRBV7-2 to TRBJ1-2; D gene uncertain. Germline lookup yields CDR1 SGHTA and CDR2 FQGNSA. There are 13 residues in the CDR3. The germline V and J ends were trimmed by 1 base and 4 bases, with 7 bases remaining between them. The CDR3: CASSLDEGYGYTF. Written as DNA, the CDR3 is TGTGCCAGCAGCTTAGATGAGGGCTATGGCTACACCTTC.

The chain couples TRBV12-3 or TRBV12-4 to TRBJ1-1; D unresolved. CDR3 size: 14 residues. Deletions cut 7 bases from V and 3 bases from J, with 15 bases between. This chain's CDR3 is CASTLWGVDTEAFF. DNA for the CDR3: TGTGCCAGCACCCTTTGGGGAGTCGACACTGAAGCTTTCTTT.

On this clonotype: The CDR3 does not end in the conserved phenylalanine or tryptophan, so this is likely a read error. This chain uses TRBV9 with TRBJ2-1, with 12 nucleotides matching TRBD2. The V gene's germline CDR1 is SGDLS and CDR2 YYNGEE. The CDR3 has 15 residues. The trim removed 4 bases at V and 5 bases at J, leaving 4 bases unmatched. The CDR3: CASSWTSGDNNEQFS. The CDR3 DNA follows: TGTGCCAGCAGCTGGACTAGCGGGGACAACAATGAGCAGTTCTCC.

This chain links TRBV9 with TRBJ2-3, with D possibly matching TRBD2 (6 bases). V was trimmed by 0 bases and J by 0 bases, leaving 11 bases between them. Germline-derived CDR1 and CDR2 are SGDLS and YYNGEE. The CDR3 contains 16 residues. The CDR3 region has the DNA TGTGCCAGCAGCGTAGGAGTTAGCGGAAGCACAGATACGCAGTATTTT. Amino acid sequence: CASSVGVSGSTDTQYF.

This clonotype was recorded once. The chain has TRBV25-1 and TRBJ1-1; D may be TRBD1 (5 bases). Trimming took 4 bases from V and 6 from J, leaving 15 bases between them. The CDR3 runs to 14 residues. Looked up from germline, CDR1 is MGHDK and CDR2 is SYGVNS. CDR3 DNA sequence: TGTGCCAGCAGTGCGCAGGGTTGGGAGGCTGAAGCTTTCTTT. Its translation is CASSAQGWEAEAFF.

This sequence joins TRBV28 and TRBJ2-1, with TRBD2 as a possible D gene (6 bases). The germline gives CDR1 MDHEN, CDR2 SYDVKM. V was pared by 11 bases and J by 14 bases, with 13 bases between. This CDR3 region has 9 residues. The DNA for the CDR3 is TGTGCCCCGCCGGGAGCCGAGTTCTTC. Translated, it gives CAPPGAEFF.

The V and J genes are TRBV5-6 and TRBJ2-5; 10 nucleotides line up with TRBD2. TRBJ2-7 matches the DNA end more closely, so the J call is doubtful. This CDR3 is built from 15 residues. From germline, CDR1 is SGHDT and CDR2 YYEEEE. Here the CDR3 reads CASSLPAGLAYEQYF. CDR3 sequence (DNA): TGTGCCAGCAGCCTACCCGCGGGACTAGCGTACGAGCAGTACTTC.

A word on this clonotype: It may be a read error: a sequence one base away is much more abundant. The chain has TRBV29-1 and TRBJ2-5, with D perhaps matching TRBD1 (5 bases). Judging by the DNA end, TRBJ2-7 fits better; the J call may be wrong. This CDR3 spans 11 amino acids. Germline V gene lookup returns CDR1 SQVTM and CDR2 ANQGSEA. DNA of the CDR3: TGCAGCGTTCGCAGGGCACCCGAGCAGTACTTC. Protein sequence: CSVRRAPEQYF.

The rearrangement joins TRBV4-2 to TRBJ2-7, with D possibly TRBD1 on 6 matching bases. Between the trimmed V and J ends, which lost 1 base and 2 bases, there was a span of 12 bases. Looked up from germline, CDR1 is LGHNA and CDR2 is YNFKEQ. This CDR3 has 15 residues. The chain's CDR3 is CASSQVGQHTYEQYF. CDR3 DNA: TGTGCCAGCAGCCAAGTCGGACAGCATACCTACGAGCAGTACTTC.

Details on this clonotype: This may arise from a read error, as a much more abundant clone is one base away. The rearrangement uses TRBV11-2 and TRBJ2-7, with 8 bases matching TRBD1. From germline, CDR1 is SGHAT and CDR2 FQNNGV. The CDR3 runs to 15 residues. CDR3 nucleotides: TGTACCAGCAGCTTAGCACAGGGGGGATCCTACGAGCAGTACTTC. It yields the protein CTSSLAQGGSYEQYF.

This chain joins TRBV19 and TRBJ1-5; D might be TRBD1 (5 bases). V lost 9 bases and J lost 2, with 14 bases in between. The CDR3 spans 14 residues. Germline CDR1 and CDR2: LNHDA and SQIVND (reference sequence). The CDR3 DNA follows: TGTGCCAGCGACCCCCGGGGGGGCAATCAGCCCCAGCATTTT. Translating gives CASDPRGGNQPQHF.

The rearrangement uses TRBV4-3 and TRBJ2-7; no clear D. The CDR3 has 15 amino acids. Trimming cost V 0 bases and J 2 bases, with 11 bases left between them. Looked up from germline, CDR1 is LGHNA and CDR2 is YSLEER. The CDR3 loop is CASSQDSYQAYEQYF. CDR3 DNA sequence: TGCGCCAGCAGCCAAGACAGTTACCAGGCCTACGAGCAGTACTTC.

This clonotype came up a few times. The chain carries TRBV20-1 and TRBJ2-1; either TRBD1 or TRBD2 may fit D (6 bases each). CDR1 DFQATT and CDR2 SNEGSKA come from the germline V gene (reference sequence). The CDR3 extends over 15 amino acids. Trimming removed 5 bases from V and 0 bases from J, with 14 bases in between. CDR3 sequence: CSAPGVGSSYNEQFF. The DNA of the CDR3 is TGCAGTGCTCCAGGGGTCGGGAGCTCCTACAATGAGCAGTTCTTC.

The chain employs TRBV30 and TRBJ2-2, with D unresolved. The CDR3 extends over 14 amino acids. The germline V gene has CDR1 GTSNPN and CDR2 SVGIG (reference sequence). Deletions cut 2 bases from V and 0 bases from J, with 7 bases between. CDR3 residues: CAWSSQTNTGELFF. The DNA of the CDR3 is TGTGCCTGGAGTTCACAAACGAACACCGGGGAGCTGTTTTTT.

This clonotype was seen at least ten times. The chain combines TRBV7-2 with TRBJ2-5, with D uncertain. The CDR3 covers 14 residues. Germline V gives CDR1 SGHTA, CDR2 FQGNSA. V lost 5 bases and J 2 bases, leaving 12 bases between the germline ends. The CDR3 nucleotides are TGTGCCAGCAGCATCGGCGGATCTCAAGAGACCCAGTACTTC. It encodes CASSIGGSQETQYF.

On this clonotype: Just one base apart from a much larger clone, this may be a read error. This chain joins TRBV5-6 and TRBJ1-2; D unclear. The CDR3 has 13 residues. Germline loops: CDR1 SGHDT, CDR2 YYEEEE. The CDR3 nucleotides are TGTACCAGCAGCTACCGGAAGAACTATGGCTACACCTTC. This sequence encodes CTSSYRKNYGYTF.

The rearrangement uses TRBV9 and TRBJ2-1; 8 bases match TRBD2. The CDR3 covers 15 residues. V lost 4 bases to trimming and J lost 7 bases; unmatched junction nucleotides: 10. Germline loops: CDR1 SGDLS, CDR2 YYNGEE. In nucleotides, the CDR3 is TGTGCCAGCAGCCGGAGCGGGAGTACTTCTAATGAGCAGTTCTTC. Its protein is CASSRSGSTSNEQFF.

J is TRBJ1-1 and V is TRBV7-2; tentative D call: TRBD1 (5 bases). The germline V gene encodes CDR1 SGHTA and CDR2 FQGNSA. The CDR3 has 14 amino acids. Trimming removed 3 bases at V and 4 bases at J, with 12 bases between. This CDR3 reads CASSFIQGFTEAFF. CDR3 nucleotide sequence: TGTGCCAGCAGCTTCATCCAGGGATTCACTGAAGCTTTCTTT. Looking up the rest from reference TRBV7-2 and TRBJ1-1 gives the full variable domain: GAGVSQSPSNKVTEKGKDVELRCDPISGHTALYWYRQSLGQGLEFLIYFQGNSAPDKSGLPSDRFSAERTGGSVSTLTIQRTQQEDSAVYLCASSFIQGFTEAFFGQGTRLTVV.

Remarks on this clonotype: At one boundary the junction diverges from the germline segment, which might be a read error. The chain has TRBV4-1 and TRBJ1-1, with D unclear. Germline CDR1 MGHRA, CDR2 YSYEKL. This CDR3 is 13 amino acids long. The CDR3 loop reads CASSQQENTGAFF. The CDR3 DNA reads as TGCGCCAGCAGCCAACAGGAGAACACTGGAGCTTTCTTT.

This chain links TRBV18 with TRBJ1-2; D is uncertain. CDR1 is KGHSH, CDR2 LQKENI, per germline. The V and J ends lost 0 bases and 2 bases respectively, with 16 bases between them. The CDR3 is 17 residues long. CDR3 nucleotides: TGTGCCAGCTCACCACCCTCTACCGGGGTCAGCAACTATGGCTACACCTTC. It encodes CASSPPSTGVSNYGYTF.